A selection of T cell receptor beta chains follows, all from one sample in a study of T cells in Graves' hyperthyroidism and ophthalmopathy. TCRdb reprocessed the multiplex PCR reads with MiXCR, giving one entry per CDR3 protein. The table shows some 690,000 distinct CDR3 sequences, with approximately 15% occurring only once. The source material was blood. These receptors all stem from a man aged 50-59 years with Graves' hyperthyroidism. The CDR3 runs from the conserved cysteine through the conserved F or W. Each record gives: V gene, CDR3 length, J gene, clone size, D gene, CDR3 DNA, CDR3 protein. The D gene is left open where the match is weak. Clone sizes are given selectively: once, few, many, or a class where the clone is expanded.

v_gene: TRBV6-4
len: 15
j_gene: TRBJ2-1
abundance: .
d_gene: .
CDR3nt: TGTGCCAGCAGTGACTCGGGCGTCTCCTACAATGAGCAGTTCTTC
CDR3aa: CASSDSGVSYNEQFF

v_gene: TRBV28
len: 12
j_gene: TRBJ1-1
abundance: many
d_gene: .
CDR3nt: TGTGCCAGCATGGGTAATGAGATGGGAGCTTTCTTT
CDR3aa: CASMGNEMGAFF

v_gene: TRBV19
len: 16
j_gene: TRBJ2-5
abundance: .
d_gene: TRBD1
CDR3nt: TGTGCCAGTAGTTTAACCGGGACAGGACTCCAAGAGACCCAGTACTTC
CDR3aa: CASSLTGTGLQETQYF

v_gene: TRBV20-1
len: 14
j_gene: TRBJ1-4
abundance: many
d_gene: TRBD1
CDR3nt: TGCAGTGCCCATACAGGGGGAACTAATGAAAAACTGTTTTTT
CDR3aa: CSAHTGGTNEKLFF

v_gene: TRBV12-3/TRBV12-4
len: 14
j_gene: TRBJ2-7
abundance: many
d_gene: TRBD1
CDR3nt: TGTGCCAGCAGGCCCGGACAGGCCACCTACGAGCAGTACTTC
CDR3aa: CASRPGQATYEQYF

v_gene: TRBV7-2
len: 13
j_gene: TRBJ1-2
abundance: few
d_gene: .
CDR3nt: TGTGCCAGCAGCTTTACATGGAGAGATGGCTACACCTTC
CDR3aa: CASSFTWRDGYTF

v_gene: TRBV5-1
len: 15
j_gene: TRBJ1-2
abundance: .
d_gene: TRBD1
CDR3nt: TGCGCCAGCAGCTTGACGACAGGGGACCACTATGGCTACACCTTC
CDR3aa: CASSLTTGDHYGYTF

v_gene: TRBV6-1
len: 14
j_gene: TRBJ2-7
abundance: .
d_gene: TRBD1
CDR3nt: TGTGCCAGCAGGCCCGGGACAGGGCCCTACGAGCAGTACTTC
CDR3aa: CASRPGTGPYEQYF

v_gene: TRBV3-1
len: 15
j_gene: TRBJ2-7
abundance: many
d_gene: .
CDR3nt: TGTGCCAGCAGCCACGTGTGGCCGAGCTCCTACGAGCAGTACTTC
CDR3aa: CASSHVWPSSYEQYF

v_gene: TRBV29-1
len: 14
j_gene: TRBJ2-7
abundance: few
d_gene: .
CDR3nt: TGCAGCGCTAGTAAGGGAGTTGGTACCTACGAGCAGTACTTC
CDR3aa: CSASKGVGTYEQYF

v_gene: TRBV5-1
len: 14
j_gene: TRBJ1-3
abundance: few
d_gene: .
CDR3nt: TGCGCCAGCAGCAAGGACCCCTCTGGAAACACCATATATTTT
CDR3aa: CASSKDPSGNTIYF

v_gene: TRBV28
len: 15
j_gene: TRBJ2-3
abundance: .
d_gene: .
CDR3nt: TGTGCCAGCAGTTTGATCCCTAGCGACACAGATACGCAGTATTTT
CDR3aa: CASSLIPSDTDTQYF

v_gene: TRBV20-1
len: 16
j_gene: TRBJ2-3
abundance: .
d_gene: TRBD2
CDR3nt: TGCAGTGCCGCCGCCGGGACTAGCGGGAGTGGCTATACGCAGTATTTT
CDR3aa: CSAAAGTSGSGYTQYF

v_gene: TRBV7-3
len: 13
j_gene: TRBJ1-6
abundance: many
d_gene: .
CDR3nt: TGTGCCAGCAGCTTCAGGGAGGGTTCACCCCTCCACTTT
CDR3aa: CASSFREGSPLHF

v_gene: TRBV5-1
len: 14
j_gene: TRBJ2-5
abundance: .
d_gene: .
CDR3nt: TGCGCCAGCAGCTTTGCCAGGGAGGAAGAGACCCAGTACTTC
CDR3aa: CASSFAREEETQYF

v_gene: TRBV28
len: 15
j_gene: TRBJ2-7
abundance: .
d_gene: .
CDR3nt: TGTGCCAGCAGTTTATCGGCAGGAACCACCTACGAGCAGTACTTC
CDR3aa: CASSLSAGTTYEQYF

v_gene: TRBV5-1
len: 16
j_gene: TRBJ2-2
abundance: many
d_gene: .
CDR3nt: TGCGCCAGCAGCCTGGAAACAGAGGCGAACACCGGGGAGCTGTTTTTT
CDR3aa: CASSLETEANTGELFF

v_gene: TRBV7-9
len: 15
j_gene: TRBJ1-1
abundance: .
d_gene: .
CDR3nt: TGTGTCAGCAGCTTAGGGAGGAGCCTGAACACTGAAGCTTTCTTT
CDR3aa: CVSSLGRSLNTEAFF